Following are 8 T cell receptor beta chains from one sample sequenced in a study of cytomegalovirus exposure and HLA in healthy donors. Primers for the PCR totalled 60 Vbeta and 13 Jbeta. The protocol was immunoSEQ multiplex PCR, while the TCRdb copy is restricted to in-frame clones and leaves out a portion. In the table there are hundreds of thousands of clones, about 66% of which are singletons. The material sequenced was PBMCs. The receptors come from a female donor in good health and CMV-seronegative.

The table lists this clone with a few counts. The CDR3 sequence: CASSVAGGRDYGYTF. The CDR3, as DNA: TGTGCCAGCAGCGTAGCCGGGGGGAGGGACTATGGCTACACCTTC. The gene calls are TRBV9 and TRBJ1-2; tentative D call: TRBD1 (5 bases). This CDR3 spans 15 amino acids. The V end lost 0 bases, the J end lost 3 bases, and 12 bases lay between the germline ends. CDR1 is SGDLS and CDR2 is YYNGEE in the germline V gene.

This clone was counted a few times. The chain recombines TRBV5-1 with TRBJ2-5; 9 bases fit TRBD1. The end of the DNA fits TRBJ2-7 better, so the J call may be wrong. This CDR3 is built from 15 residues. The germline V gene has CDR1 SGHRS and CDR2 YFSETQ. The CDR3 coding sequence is TGCGCCAGCAGCTTGACGGGACAGGGCGCCTACGAGCAGTACTTC. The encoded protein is CASSLTGQGAYEQYF.

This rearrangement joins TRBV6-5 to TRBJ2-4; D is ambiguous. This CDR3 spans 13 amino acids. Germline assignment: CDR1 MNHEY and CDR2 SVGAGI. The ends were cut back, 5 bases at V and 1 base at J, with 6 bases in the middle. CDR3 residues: CASSPGAKNIQYF. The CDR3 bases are TGTGCCAGCAGTCCCGGGGCCAAAAACATTCAGTACTTC.

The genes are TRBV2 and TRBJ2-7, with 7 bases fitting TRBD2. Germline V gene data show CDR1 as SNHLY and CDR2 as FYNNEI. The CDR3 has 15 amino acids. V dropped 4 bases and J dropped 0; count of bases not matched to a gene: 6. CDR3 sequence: CASSGAERGSYEQYF. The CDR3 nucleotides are TGTGCCAGCAGTGGAGCGGAGCGGGGCTCCTACGAGCAGTACTTC.

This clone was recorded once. The CDR3 protein is CASSLGGPGTGNTIYF. In nucleotides, the CDR3 is TGTGCCAGCAGCTTAGGCGGCCCCGGGACAGGAAACACCATATATTTT. The V call is TRBV11-3, the J call TRBJ1-3, with D perhaps matching TRBD1 (6 bases). The CDR3 runs 16 residues. Germline V lookup: CDR1 SGHNT, CDR2 YENEEA. V lost 1 base to trimming and J lost 4 bases, with 14 bases between them.

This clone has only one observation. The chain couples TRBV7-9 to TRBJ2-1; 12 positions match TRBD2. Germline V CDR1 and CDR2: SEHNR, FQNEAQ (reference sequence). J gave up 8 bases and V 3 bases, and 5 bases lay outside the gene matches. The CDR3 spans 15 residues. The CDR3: CASSLTSGRGDEQFF. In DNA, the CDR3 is TGTGCCAGCAGCTTGACTAGCGGGAGAGGCGATGAGCAGTTCTTC.

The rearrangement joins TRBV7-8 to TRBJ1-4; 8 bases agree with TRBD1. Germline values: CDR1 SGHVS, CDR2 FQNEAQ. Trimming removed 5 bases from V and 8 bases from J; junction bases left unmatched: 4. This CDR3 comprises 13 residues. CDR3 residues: CASSPGQGEKLFF. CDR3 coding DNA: TGTGCCAGCAGCCCAGGACAGGGAGAAAAACTGTTTTTT. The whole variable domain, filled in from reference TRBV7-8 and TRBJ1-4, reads GAGVSQSPRYKVAKRGQDVALRCDPISGHVSLFWYQQALGQGPEFLTYFQNEAQLDKSGLPSDRFFAERPEGSVSTLKIQRTQQEDSAVYLCASSPGQGEKLFFGSGTQLSVL.

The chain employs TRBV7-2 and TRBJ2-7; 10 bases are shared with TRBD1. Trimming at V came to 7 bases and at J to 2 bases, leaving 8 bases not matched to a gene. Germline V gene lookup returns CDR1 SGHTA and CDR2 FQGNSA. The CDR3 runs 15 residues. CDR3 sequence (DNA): TGTGCCAGCACCCTTCTCGGGACAGGGGCCTACGAGCAGTACTTC. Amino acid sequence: CASTLLGTGAYEQYF.